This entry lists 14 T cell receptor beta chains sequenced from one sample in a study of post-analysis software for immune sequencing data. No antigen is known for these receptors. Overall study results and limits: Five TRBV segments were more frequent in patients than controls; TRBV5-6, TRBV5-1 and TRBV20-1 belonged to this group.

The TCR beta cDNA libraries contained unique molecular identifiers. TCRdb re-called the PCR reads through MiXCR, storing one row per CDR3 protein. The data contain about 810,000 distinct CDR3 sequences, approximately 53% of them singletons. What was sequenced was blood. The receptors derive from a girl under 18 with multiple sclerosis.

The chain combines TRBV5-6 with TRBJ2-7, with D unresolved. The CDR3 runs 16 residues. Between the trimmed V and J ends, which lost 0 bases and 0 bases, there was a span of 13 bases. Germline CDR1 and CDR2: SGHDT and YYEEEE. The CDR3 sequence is CASSLAGRLSSYEQYF. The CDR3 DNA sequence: TGTGCCAGCAGCTTGGCCGGGCGGCTTTCCTCCTACGAGCAGTACTTC.

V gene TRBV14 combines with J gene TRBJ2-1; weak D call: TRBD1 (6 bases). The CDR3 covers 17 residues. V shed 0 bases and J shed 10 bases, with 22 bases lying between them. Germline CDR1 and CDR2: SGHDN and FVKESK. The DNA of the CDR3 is TGTGCCAGCAGCCAAGATATGGGACAAGAAGGGATTTTGGAGCAGTTCTTC. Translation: CASSQDMGQEGILEQFF.

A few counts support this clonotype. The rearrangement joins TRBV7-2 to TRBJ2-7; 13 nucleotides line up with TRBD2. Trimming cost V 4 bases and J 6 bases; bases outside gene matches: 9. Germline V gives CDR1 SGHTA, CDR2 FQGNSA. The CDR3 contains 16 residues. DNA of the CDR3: TGTGCCAGCAGCTCCCCGACTAGCGGGAGGTGGCGCGAGCAGTACTTC. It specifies CASSSPTSGRWREQYF.

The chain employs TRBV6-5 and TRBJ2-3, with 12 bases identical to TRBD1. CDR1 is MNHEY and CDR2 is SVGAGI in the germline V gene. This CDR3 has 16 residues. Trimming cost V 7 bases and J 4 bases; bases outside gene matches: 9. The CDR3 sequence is CASKKHGTGGADTQYF. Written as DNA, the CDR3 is TGTGCCAGCAAAAAACATGGGACAGGGGGCGCAGATACGCAGTATTTT.

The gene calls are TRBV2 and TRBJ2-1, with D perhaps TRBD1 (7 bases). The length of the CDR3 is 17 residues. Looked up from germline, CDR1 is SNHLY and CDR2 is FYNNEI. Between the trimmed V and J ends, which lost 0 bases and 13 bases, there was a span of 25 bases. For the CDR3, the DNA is TGTGCCAGCAGTGAAGCCAATCAGGGGGTGTCGGGAGAGACCCAGTTCTTC. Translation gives CASSEANQGVSGETQFF.

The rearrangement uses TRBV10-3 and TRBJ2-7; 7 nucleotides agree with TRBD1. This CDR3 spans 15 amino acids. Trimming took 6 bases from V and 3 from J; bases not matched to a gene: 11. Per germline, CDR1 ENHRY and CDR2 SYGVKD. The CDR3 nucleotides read TGTGCCATCAGACTAGGACAGGCGTCGAACTACGAGCAGTACTTC. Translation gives CAIRLGQASNYEQYF.

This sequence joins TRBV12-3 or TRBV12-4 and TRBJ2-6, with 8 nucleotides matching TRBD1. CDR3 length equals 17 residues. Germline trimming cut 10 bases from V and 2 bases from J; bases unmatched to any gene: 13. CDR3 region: CAISRPWTGTGANVLTF. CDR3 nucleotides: TGTGCCATCAGCAGACCTTGGACAGGGACTGGGGCCAACGTCCTGACTTTC.

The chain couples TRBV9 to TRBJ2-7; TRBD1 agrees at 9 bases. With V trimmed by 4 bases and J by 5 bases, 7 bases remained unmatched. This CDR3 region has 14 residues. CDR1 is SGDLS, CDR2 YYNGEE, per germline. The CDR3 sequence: CASSPNRGPHEQYF. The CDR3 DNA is TGTGCCAGCAGCCCCAACAGGGGGCCCCACGAGCAGTACTTC.

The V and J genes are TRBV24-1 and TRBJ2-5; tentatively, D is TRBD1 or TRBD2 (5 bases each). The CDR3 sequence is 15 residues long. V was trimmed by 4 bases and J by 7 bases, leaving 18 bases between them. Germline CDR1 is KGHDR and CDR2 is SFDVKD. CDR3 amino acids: CATSDSGTHGGTQYF. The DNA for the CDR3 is TGTGCCACCAGTGACTCCGGGACCCACGGCGGGACCCAGTACTTC.

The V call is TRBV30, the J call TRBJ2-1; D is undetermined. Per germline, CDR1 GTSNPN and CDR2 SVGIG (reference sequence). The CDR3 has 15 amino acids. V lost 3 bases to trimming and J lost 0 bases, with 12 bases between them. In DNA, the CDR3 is TGTGCCTGGAGGGTCAGGTTTCGCTCCTACAATGAGCAGTTCTTC. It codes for CAWRVRFRSYNEQFF.

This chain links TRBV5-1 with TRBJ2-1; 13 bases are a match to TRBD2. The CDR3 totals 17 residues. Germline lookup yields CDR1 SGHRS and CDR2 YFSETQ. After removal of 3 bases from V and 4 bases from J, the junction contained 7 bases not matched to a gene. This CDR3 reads CASSSGLAGVSYNEQFF. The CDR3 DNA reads TGCGCCAGCAGCTCAGGACTAGCGGGAGTTTCATACAATGAGCAGTTCTTC. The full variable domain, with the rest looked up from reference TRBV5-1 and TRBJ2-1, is KAGVTQTPRYLIKTRGQQVTLSCSPISGHRSVSWYQQTPGQGLQFLFEYFSETQRNKGNFPGRFSGRQFSNSRSEMNVSTLELGDSALYLCASSSGLAGVSYNEQFFGPGTRLTVL.

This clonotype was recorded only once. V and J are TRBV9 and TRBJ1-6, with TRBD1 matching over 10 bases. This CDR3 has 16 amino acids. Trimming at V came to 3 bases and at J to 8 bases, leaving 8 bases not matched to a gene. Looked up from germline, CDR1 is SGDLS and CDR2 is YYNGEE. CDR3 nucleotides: TGTGCCAGCAGCGCGGGACAGGGGATTTCAGATTCACCCCTCCACTTT. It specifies CASSAGQGISDSPLHF. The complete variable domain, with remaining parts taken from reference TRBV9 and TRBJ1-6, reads DSGVTQTPKHLITATGQRVTLRCSPRSGDLSVYWYQQSLDQGLQFLIQYYNGEERAKGNILERFSAQQFPDLHSELNLSSLELGDSALYFCASSAGQGISDSPLHFGNGTRLTVT.

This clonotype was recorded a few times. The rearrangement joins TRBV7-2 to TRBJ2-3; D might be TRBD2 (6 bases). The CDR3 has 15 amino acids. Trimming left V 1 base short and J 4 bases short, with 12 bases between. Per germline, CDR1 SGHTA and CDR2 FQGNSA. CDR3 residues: CASSLGGREADTQYF. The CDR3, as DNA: TGTGCCAGCAGCTTAGGTGGCAGGGAGGCAGATACGCAGTATTTT.

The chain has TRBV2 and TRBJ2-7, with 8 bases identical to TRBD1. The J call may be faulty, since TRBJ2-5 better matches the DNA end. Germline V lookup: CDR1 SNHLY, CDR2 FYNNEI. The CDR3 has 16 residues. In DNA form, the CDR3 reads TGTGCCAGCAGTGACAGGGGGCCTCGGGTTTTGGAGACCCAGTACTTC. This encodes CASSDRGPRVLETQYF.